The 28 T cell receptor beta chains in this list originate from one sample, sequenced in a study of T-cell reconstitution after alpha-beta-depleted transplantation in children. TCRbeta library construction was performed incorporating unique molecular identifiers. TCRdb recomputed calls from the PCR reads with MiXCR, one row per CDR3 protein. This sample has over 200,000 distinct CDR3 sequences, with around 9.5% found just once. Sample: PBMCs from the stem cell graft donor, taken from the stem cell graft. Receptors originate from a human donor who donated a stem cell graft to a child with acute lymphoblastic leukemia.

For the CDR3, the DNA is TGTGCCAGCAGCTTATTTTTATTGCTGGGGGGGCCGGGCACAGATACGCAGTATTTT. This gives the protein CASSLFLLLGGPGTDTQYF. V gene TRBV7-8 combines with J gene TRBJ2-3, with a weak D call TRBD2 (7 bases). CDR1 is SGHVS and CDR2 is FQNEAQ in the germline V gene. Trimming removed 2 bases at V and 1 base at J, with 22 bases between. CDR3 size: 19 residues.

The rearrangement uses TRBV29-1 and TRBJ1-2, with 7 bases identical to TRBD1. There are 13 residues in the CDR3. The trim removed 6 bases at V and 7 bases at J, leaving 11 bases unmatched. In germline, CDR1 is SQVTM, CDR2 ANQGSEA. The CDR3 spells CSVPTGARGGYTF. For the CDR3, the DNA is TGCAGCGTGCCCACAGGGGCCAGGGGTGGCTACACCTTC.

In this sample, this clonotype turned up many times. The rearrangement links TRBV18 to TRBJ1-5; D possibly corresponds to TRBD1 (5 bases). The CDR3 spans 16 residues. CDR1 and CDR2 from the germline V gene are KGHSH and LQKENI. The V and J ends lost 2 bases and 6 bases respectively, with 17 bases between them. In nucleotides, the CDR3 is TGTGCCAGCTCACCATGGTCCGGGACTGGGGTTCAGCCCCAGCATTTT. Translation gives CASSPWSGTGVQPQHF.

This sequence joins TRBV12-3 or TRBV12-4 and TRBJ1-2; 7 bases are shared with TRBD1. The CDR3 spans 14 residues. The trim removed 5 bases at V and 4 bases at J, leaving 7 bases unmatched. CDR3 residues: CASSRQGTAYGYTF. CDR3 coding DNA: TGTGCCAGCAGTAGACAGGGTACGGCCTATGGCTACACCTTC.

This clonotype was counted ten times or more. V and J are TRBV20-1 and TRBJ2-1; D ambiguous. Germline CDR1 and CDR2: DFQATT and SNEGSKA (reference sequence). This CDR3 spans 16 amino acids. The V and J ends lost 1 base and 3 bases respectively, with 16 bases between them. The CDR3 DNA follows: TGCAGTGCTAGAGGGACCGGCCGCGGAGTCTACAATGAGCAGTTCTTC. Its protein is CSARGTGRGVYNEQFF.

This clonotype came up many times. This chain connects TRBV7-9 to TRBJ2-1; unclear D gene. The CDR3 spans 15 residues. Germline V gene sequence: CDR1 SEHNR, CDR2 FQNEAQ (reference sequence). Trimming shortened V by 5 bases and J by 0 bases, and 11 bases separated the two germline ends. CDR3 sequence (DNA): TGTGCCAGCAGCGACACGTCGAGCTCCTACAATGAGCAGTTCTTC. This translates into CASSDTSSSYNEQFF.

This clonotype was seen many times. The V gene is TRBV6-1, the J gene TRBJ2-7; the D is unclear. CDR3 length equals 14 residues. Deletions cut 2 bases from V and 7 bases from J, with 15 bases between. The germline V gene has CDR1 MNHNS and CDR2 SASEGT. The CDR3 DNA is TGTGCCAGCAGTGAAATCGGCATAGGCGCGGAGCAGTACTTC. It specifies CASSEIGIGAEQYF.

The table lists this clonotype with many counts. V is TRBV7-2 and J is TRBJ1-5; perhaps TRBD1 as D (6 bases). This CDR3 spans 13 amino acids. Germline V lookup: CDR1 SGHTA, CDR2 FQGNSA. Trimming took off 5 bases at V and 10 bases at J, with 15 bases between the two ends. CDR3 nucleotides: TGTGCCAGCAGCCCCCGTAGGACAGAACCCCAGCATTTT. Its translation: CASSPRRTEPQHF.

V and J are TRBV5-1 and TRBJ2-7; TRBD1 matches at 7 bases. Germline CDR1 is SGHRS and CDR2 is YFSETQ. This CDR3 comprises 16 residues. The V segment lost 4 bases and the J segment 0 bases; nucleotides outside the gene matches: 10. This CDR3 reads CASSPIAAGGSYEQYF. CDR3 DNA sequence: TGCGCCAGCAGCCCAATTGCGGCAGGGGGCTCCTACGAGCAGTACTTC.

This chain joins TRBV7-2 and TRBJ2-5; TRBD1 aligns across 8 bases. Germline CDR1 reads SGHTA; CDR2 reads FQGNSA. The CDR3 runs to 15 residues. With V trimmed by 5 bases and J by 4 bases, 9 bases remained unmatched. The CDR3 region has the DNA TGTGCCAGCAGCCGAGTGACAGGGGCGCGAGAGACCCAGTACTTC. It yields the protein CASSRVTGARETQYF. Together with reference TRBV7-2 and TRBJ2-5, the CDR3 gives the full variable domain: GAGVSQSPSNKVTEKGKDVELRCDPISGHTALYWYRQSLGQGLEFLIYFQGNSAPDKSGLPSDRFSAERTGGSVSTLTIQRTQQEDSAVYLCASSRVTGARETQYFGPGTRLLVL.

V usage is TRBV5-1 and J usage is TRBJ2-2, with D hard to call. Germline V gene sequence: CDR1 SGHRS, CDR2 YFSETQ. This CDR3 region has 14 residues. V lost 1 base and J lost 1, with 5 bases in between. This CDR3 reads CASSLQRNTGELFF. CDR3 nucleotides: TGCGCCAGCAGCTTGCAGAGGAACACCGGGGAGCTGTTTTTT.

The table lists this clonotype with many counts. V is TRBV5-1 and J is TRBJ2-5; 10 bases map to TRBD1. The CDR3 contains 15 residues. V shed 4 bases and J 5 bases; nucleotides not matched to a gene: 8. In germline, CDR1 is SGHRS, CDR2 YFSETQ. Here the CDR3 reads CASSDGQGEAETQYF. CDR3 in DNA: TGCGCCAGCAGCGACGGACAGGGGGAAGCGGAGACCCAGTACTTC.

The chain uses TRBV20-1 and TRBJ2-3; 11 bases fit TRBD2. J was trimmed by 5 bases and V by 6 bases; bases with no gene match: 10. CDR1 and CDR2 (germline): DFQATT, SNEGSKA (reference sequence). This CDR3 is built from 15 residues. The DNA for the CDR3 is TGCAGTGCCCCAAGCCTAGCGGGGGGCGGAGATACGCAGTATTTT. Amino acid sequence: CSAPSLAGGGDTQYF.

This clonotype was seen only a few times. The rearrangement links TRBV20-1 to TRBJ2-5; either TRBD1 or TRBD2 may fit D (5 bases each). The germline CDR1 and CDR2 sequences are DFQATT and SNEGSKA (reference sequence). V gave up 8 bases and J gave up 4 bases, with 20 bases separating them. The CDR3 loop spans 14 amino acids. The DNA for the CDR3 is TGCAGTACACCGACGGGGAGAGGGGTAGAGACCCAGTACTTC. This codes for CSTPTGRGVETQYF.

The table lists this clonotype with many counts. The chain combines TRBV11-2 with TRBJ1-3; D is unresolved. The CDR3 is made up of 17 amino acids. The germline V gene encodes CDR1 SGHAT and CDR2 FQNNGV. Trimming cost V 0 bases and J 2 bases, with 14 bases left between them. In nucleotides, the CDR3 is TGTGCCAGCAGCTTAGAAAAGGGTCGGGTGCCTGGAAACACCATATATTTT. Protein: CASSLEKGRVPGNTIYF.

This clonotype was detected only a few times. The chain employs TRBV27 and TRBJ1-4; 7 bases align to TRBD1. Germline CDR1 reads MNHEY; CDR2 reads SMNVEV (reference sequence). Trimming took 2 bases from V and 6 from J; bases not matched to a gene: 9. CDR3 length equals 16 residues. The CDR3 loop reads CASSLLGTAKDEKLFF. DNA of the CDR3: TGTGCCAGCAGTTTACTCGGGACAGCTAAAGATGAAAAACTGTTTTTT.

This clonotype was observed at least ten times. The chain's CDR3 is CASSLVFRGRPQHF. In nucleotides, the CDR3 is TGTGCCAGCAGCTTAGTCTTCAGGGGGCGGCCCCAGCATTTT. This chain uses TRBV7-8 with TRBJ1-5; 8 nucleotides agree with TRBD1. J lost 9 bases, V lost 1 base, and 5 bases had no gene match. The V gene's germline CDR1 is SGHVS and CDR2 FQNEAQ. This CDR3 is 14 amino acids long.

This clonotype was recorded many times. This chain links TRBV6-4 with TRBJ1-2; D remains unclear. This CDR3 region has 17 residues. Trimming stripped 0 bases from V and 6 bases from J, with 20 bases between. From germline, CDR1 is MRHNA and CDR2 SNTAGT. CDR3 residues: CASSDSFGQFERHGYTF. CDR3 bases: TGTGCCAGCAGTGACTCGTTCGGGCAGTTCGAGCGTCATGGCTACACCTTC.

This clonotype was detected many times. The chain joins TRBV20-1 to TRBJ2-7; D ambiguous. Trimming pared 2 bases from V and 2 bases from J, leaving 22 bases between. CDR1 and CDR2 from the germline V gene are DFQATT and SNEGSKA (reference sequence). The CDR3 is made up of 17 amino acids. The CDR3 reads CSARRLVGSPKTYEQYF. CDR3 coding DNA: TGCAGTGCTAGAAGACTTGTCGGTTCCCCCAAAACCTACGAGCAGTACTTC.

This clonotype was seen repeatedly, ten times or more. This CDR3 reads CASSSQGGDQPQHF. For the CDR3, the DNA is TGTGCCAGCAGTTCACAGGGTGGTGATCAGCCCCAGCATTTT. The chain uses TRBV12-3 or TRBV12-4 and TRBJ1-5, with TRBD1 as a possible D gene (6 bases). This CDR3 comprises 14 residues. V lost 4 bases and J lost 5, with 12 bases in between.

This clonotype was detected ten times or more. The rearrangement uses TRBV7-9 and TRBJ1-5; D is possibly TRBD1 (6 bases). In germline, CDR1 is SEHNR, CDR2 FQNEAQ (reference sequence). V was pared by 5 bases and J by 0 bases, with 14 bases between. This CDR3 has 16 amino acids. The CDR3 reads CASSPPDSISNQPQHF. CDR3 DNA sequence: TGTGCCAGCAGCCCCCCGGACAGTATTAGCAATCAGCCCCAGCATTTT.

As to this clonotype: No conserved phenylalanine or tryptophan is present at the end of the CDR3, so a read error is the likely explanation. CDR3 coding DNA: TGTGCCAGCAGTCAAACAGGGTTGGGGGGAAAACTGTTTTAT. This gives the protein CASSQTGLGGKLFY. The V gene is TRBV27, the J gene TRBJ1-4; TRBD1 is a possible D gene (6 bases). In germline, CDR1 is MNHEY, CDR2 SMNVEV (reference sequence). The CDR3 has 14 residues. Trimming shortened V by 5 bases and J by 10 bases, and 17 bases separated the two germline ends.

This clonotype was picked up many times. This CDR3 is CASSNLLAGGSGEQYF. CDR3 coding DNA: TGCGCCAGCAGCAATCTTTTAGCGGGGGGATCGGGCGAGCAGTACTTC. The chain combines TRBV5-1 with TRBJ2-7; TRBD2 matches 10 bases. With V trimmed by 4 bases and J by 6 bases, 13 bases remained unmatched. The germline V gene encodes CDR1 SGHRS and CDR2 YFSETQ. The length of the CDR3 is 16 residues. Complete variable domain (other parts from reference TRBV5-1 and TRBJ2-7): KAGVTQTPRYLIKTRGQQVTLSCSPISGHRSVSWYQQTPGQGLQFLFEYFSETQRNKGNFPGRFSGRQFSNSRSEMNVSTLELGDSALYLCASSNLLAGGSGEQYFGPGTRLTVT.

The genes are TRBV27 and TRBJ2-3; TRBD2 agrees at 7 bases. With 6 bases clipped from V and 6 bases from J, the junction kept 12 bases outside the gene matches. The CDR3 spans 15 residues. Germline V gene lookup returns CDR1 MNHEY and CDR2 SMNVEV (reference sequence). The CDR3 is CASRPGRQWGDTQYF. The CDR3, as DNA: TGTGCCAGCAGGCCCGGGAGGCAATGGGGGGATACGCAGTATTTT.

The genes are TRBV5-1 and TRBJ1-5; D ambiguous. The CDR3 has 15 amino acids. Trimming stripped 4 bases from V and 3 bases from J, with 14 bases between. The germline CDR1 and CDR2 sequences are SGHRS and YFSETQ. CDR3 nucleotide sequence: TGCGCCAGCAGCGAGAACTCGGCCCCCAATCAGCCCCAGCATTTT. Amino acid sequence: CASSENSAPNQPQHF.

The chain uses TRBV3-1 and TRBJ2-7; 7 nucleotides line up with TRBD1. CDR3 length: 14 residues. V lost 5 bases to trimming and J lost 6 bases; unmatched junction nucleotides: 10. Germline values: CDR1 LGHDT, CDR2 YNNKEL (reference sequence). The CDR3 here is CASSSRGFSGEQYF. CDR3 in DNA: TGTGCCAGCAGCTCCAGGGGGTTTTCAGGCGAGCAGTACTTC.

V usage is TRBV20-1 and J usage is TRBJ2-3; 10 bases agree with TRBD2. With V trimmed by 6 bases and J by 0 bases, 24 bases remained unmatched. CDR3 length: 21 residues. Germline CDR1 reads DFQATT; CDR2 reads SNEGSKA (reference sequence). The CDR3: CSAISSPPGTSESGSTDTQYF. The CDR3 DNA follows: TGCAGTGCCATATCCTCACCCCCCGGGACTAGCGAATCGGGGAGCACAGATACGCAGTATTTT.

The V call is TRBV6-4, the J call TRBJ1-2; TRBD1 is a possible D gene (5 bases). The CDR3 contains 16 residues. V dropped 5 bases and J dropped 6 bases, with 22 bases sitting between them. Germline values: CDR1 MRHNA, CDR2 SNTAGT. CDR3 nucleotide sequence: TGTGCCAGCAGTAGGCTTCCGATTCAGGGTTTAAATGGCTACACCTTC. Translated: CASSRLPIQGLNGYTF.